The rows below give T cell receptor beta chains drawn from one sample of a study of T-cell memory formation after mild COVID-19. Each CDR3 protein gets one entry after TCRdb re-called the 5' RACE reads with MiXCR. The repertoire consists of roughly 450,000 distinct CDR3 sequences, with 18% occurring once and the leading ten covering about 22%. Sequences were obtained from PBMCs or a T cell subset sorted from them (not recorded which). Receptor source: a man aged 18 to 29 who had mild COVID-19 (a few samples of this study predate the infection). Cell type and time point are not known. CDR3s include the opening cysteine and the closing phenylalanine or tryptophan. The D gene is left open where the match is weak. Size values are once, few and many counts, or a class for expanded clones, and some rows have none.

. TRBJ1-3 . 15 TRBV4-1 CASSPDLSSGNTIYF TGCGCCAGCAGCCCGGACCTTTCCTCTGGAAACACCATATATTTT
. TRBJ1-2 . 13 TRBV27 CASSGRANYGYTF TGTGCCAGTTCGGGCAGGGCTAACTATGGCTACACCTTC
. TRBJ1-1 TRBD1 16 TRBV5-4 CASSPALGTGGYEAFF TGTGCCAGCAGCCCTGCTCTCGGGACAGGGGGATATGAAGCTTTCTTT
. TRBJ1-2 . 14 TRBV20-1 CSARDGPGDNGYTF TGCAGTGCTAGAGATGGGCCAGGGGATAATGGCTACACCTTC
few TRBJ1-6 . 15 TRBV4-1 CASSQRDLLQSPLHF TGCGCCAGCAGCCAAAGGGACCTCCTCCAGTCACCCCTCCACTTT
few TRBJ2-1 TRBD1 16 TRBV7-3 CASSTGQSKSLNEQFF TGTGCCAGCAGCACGGGACAGTCTAAATCCCTCAATGAGCAGTTCTTC
few TRBJ2-2 . 14 TRBV5-6 CASSFGRYTGELFF TGTGCCAGCAGCTTTGGAAGGTACACCGGGGAGCTGTTTTTT
. TRBJ1-5 . 13 TRBV28 CASSPHGGQPQHF TGTGCCAGCAGTCCCCATGGCGGTCAGCCCCAGCATTTT
many TRBJ2-5 TRBD1 14 TRBV7-2 CASSSTGSQETQYF TGTGCCAGCAGCTCGACAGGGTCCCAAGAGACCCAGTACTTC
. TRBJ2-2 . 13 TRBV20-1 CSAREGEPGELFF TGCAGTGCTAGAGAGGGGGAGCCCGGGGAGCTGTTTTTT
few TRBJ2-7 . 16 TRBV6-5 CASSPLGTQAVYEQYF TGTGCCAGCAGTCCACTCGGGACGCAAGCAGTCTACGAGCAGTACTTC
. TRBJ1-4 TRBD1 17 TRBV4-1 CASSQEPRTGGDEKLFF TGCGCCAGCAGCCAAGAGCCCAGGACAGGGGGTGATGAAAAACTGTTTTTT
. TRBJ2-3 . 14 TRBV10-3 CAISEGYRADTQYF TGTGCCATCAGTGAAGGGTATCGGGCAGATACGCAGTATTTT
. TRBJ2-7 TRBD1 16 TRBV29-1 CSVEDTGTGDPYEQYF TGCAGCGTTGAAGACACCGGGACAGGGGATCCTTACGAGCAGTACTTC
few TRBJ1-5 . 12 TRBV12-3/TRBV12-4 CASRSGVRPQHF TGTGCCAGCAGGTCAGGGGTCCGGCCCCAGCATTTT
few TRBJ1-1 . 14 TRBV12-3/TRBV12-4 CASSGWQRGTEAFF TGTGCCAGCAGTGGGTGGCAGAGAGGCACTGAAGCTTTCTTT
. TRBJ1-1 . 13 TRBV25-1 CASSEGVITEAFF TGTGCCAGCAGTGAAGGTGTTATCACTGAAGCTTTCTTT
many TRBJ2-1 . 14 TRBV6-5 CASSYSGEVYEQFF TGTGCCAGCAGTTACTCCGGAGAGGTCTATGAGCAGTTCTTC
few TRBJ1-3 . 12 TRBV7-9 CASSLEVGPGYF TGTGCCAGCAGCTTAGAAGTGGGTCCGGGATATTTT
. TRBJ2-3 TRBD1 13 TRBV10-3 CATAGGWADTQYF TGTGCCACGGCAGGGGGCTGGGCAGATACGCAGTATTTT
. TRBJ2-5 TRBD2 15 TRBV9 CASSRGASGLETQYF TGTGCCAGCAGCCGAGGGGCTAGCGGGTTAGAGACCCAGTACTTC
. TRBJ1-4 . 12 TRBV30 CAWTSASEKLFF TGTGCCTGGACCAGCGCCTCCGAAAAACTGTTTTTT
. TRBJ2-1 . 13 TRBV11-2 CASSFLRRGEQFF TGTGCCAGCAGCTTTCTGAGGAGGGGGGAGCAGTTCTTC
. TRBJ1-2 TRBD1 15 TRBV6-5 CASSYSGTGNYGYTF TGTGCCAGCAGTTACTCCGGGACAGGCAACTATGGCTACACCTTC
many TRBJ1-1 . 14 TRBV27 CASSSPNDRSEAFF TGTGCCAGCAGTTCCCCGAATGACAGATCTGAAGCTTTCTTT
. TRBJ1-4 . 16 TRBV6-6 CASSSPPRQYNEKLFF TGTGCCAGCAGTTCTCCCCCCCGACAGTATAATGAAAAACTGTTTTTT
few TRBJ1-4 . 16 TRBV4-1 CASSPLGRQGDEKLFF TGCGCCAGCAGCCCCCTGGGAAGGCAGGGAGATGAAAAACTGTTTTTT
few TRBJ2-3 . 13 TRBV7-8 CASSRLRGDTQYF TGTGCCAGCAGCCGATTAAGGGGAGATACGCAGTATTTT
few TRBJ2-1 TRBD1 17 TRBV18 CASSAGEWTGGLNEQFF TGTGCCAGCTCAGCAGGAGAGTGGACAGGGGGCCTCAATGAGCAGTTCTTC